A selection of T cell receptor beta chains follows, all from one sample in a study of early stage breast cancer tumors. Libraries were prepared by immunoSEQ multiplex PCR; TCRdb keeps only in-frame clonotypes and omits some of them. The repertoire consists of about 72,000 clones, with approximately 80% occurring once and the leading ten covering roughly 3%. Sequencing was carried out using blood. The source is a person aged 55 to 75 with breast cancer. The CDR3 runs from the conserved cysteine through the conserved F or W. The D gene is left open where the match is weak. Clone size is stated in some rows and not others, as once, few, many or a class when expanded.

size | J | D | V | DNA | CDR3
once | TRBJ2-1 | TRBD2 | TRBV29-1 | TGCAGCGTTTTTCCTAGCGGGAGGGTATCGCAGTTCTTC | CSVFPSGRVSQFF
- | TRBJ2-7 | - | TRBV2 | TGTGCCAGCAGGAGGGGCGGTGGAGACGAGCAGTACTTC | CASRRGGGDEQYF
- | TRBJ2-1 | - | TRBV6-4 | TGTGCCAGCAGGAACGAGGGCCGCTCCTACAATGAGCAGTTCTTC | CASRNEGRSYNEQFF
few | TRBJ1-5 | - | TRBV5-4 | TGTGCCAGCAGCTTGGTTGCATCGCCCCAGCATTTT | CASSLVASPQHF
few | TRBJ2-2 | - | TRBV15 | TGTGCCACCAGCAGATATAGCGGGGAGCTGTTTTTT | CATSRYSGELFF
- | TRBJ1-2 | - | TRBV30 | TGTGCCTGGAGTAGACAGTCGGGTGGCTACACCTTC | CAWSRQSGGYTF
- | TRBJ2-1 | - | TRBV7-8 | TGTGCCAGCAGCTTAGAAGCGGGTAGGGACAATGAGCAGTTCTTC | CASSLEAGRDNEQFF
- | TRBJ2-7 | TRBD2 | TRBV5-3 | TGTGCCAGAAGCTTGGGGGCGGGAGGGCCTGACGAGCAGTACTTC | CARSLGAGGPDEQYF
- | TRBJ2-3 | - | TRBV7-6 | TGTGCCAGCAGCGGACAGAGCAGTACAGATACGCAGTATTTT | CASSGQSSTDTQYF
- | TRBJ1-2 | - | TRBV14 | TGTGCCAGCAGCCAATTTCAGGACTATGGCTACACCTTC | CASSQFQDYGYTF
- | TRBJ1-2 | - | TRBV19 | TGTGCCAGTAGACCACAGACAGGACTGGAGGGCTACACCTTC | CASRPQTGLEGYTF